What follows are 21 T cell receptor beta chains derived from one specimen sequenced in a study of OX40 agonist ivuxolimab in advanced cancers. Produced via immunoSEQ multiplex PCR; TCRdb's table is partial and in-frame only. The table lists about 75,000 clones, roughly nine tenths of them singletons. Sequenced here: CD4+ or CD8+ T cells sorted from blood, sampled in a trial of the OX40 agonist ivuxolimab. These receptors were obtained from an adult with an advanced solid tumor such as melanoma, head and neck, liver or kidney cancer.

The rearrangement links TRBV6-5 to TRBJ1-1; D remains unclear. Trimming took 6 bases from V and 1 from J, leaving 15 bases between them. CDR1 is MNHEY, CDR2 SVGAGI, per germline. The CDR3 is 15 residues long. The CDR3 DNA follows: TGTGCCAGCAGACCTCCAACAGCTTCGAACACTGAAGCTTTCTTT. Its translation is CASRPPTASNTEAFF.

This clone has just a few counts. This chain connects TRBV18 to TRBJ1-1; D gene uncertain. The V end was cut by 3 bases, the J end by 1 base, with 12 bases between. This CDR3 comprises 15 residues. Germline values: CDR1 KGHSH, CDR2 LQKENI. The CDR3 loop reads CASSPRPGQNTEAFF. CDR3 coding DNA: TGTGCCAGCTCACCCCGACCGGGCCAGAACACTGAAGCTTTCTTT.

This sequence joins TRBV6-1 and TRBJ1-5; D possibly corresponds to TRBD1 (5 bases). CDR3 length: 15 amino acids. Trimming removed 6 bases from V and 2 bases from J, with 14 bases in between. Germline V gene lookup returns CDR1 MNHNS and CDR2 SASEGT. The CDR3 is CASRPQGGRNQPQHF. Written as DNA, the CDR3 is TGTGCCAGCAGACCCCAGGGAGGGCGCAATCAGCCCCAGCATTTT.

In regard to this clone: The same CDR3 is also encoded by other DNA sequences in this sample. The chain carries TRBV7-3 and TRBJ2-7; 8 bases are shared with TRBD1. The CDR3 spans 13 residues. Germline V gene sequence: CDR1 SGHTA, CDR2 FQGTGA. J was trimmed by 3 bases and V by 3 bases; bases with no gene match: 1. The CDR3 nucleotides are TGTGCCAGCAGCTTTGGACAGGGCTACGAGCAGTACTTC. This gives the protein CASSFGQGYEQYF.

The chain carries TRBV9 and TRBJ2-3; D is tentatively TRBD1 or TRBD2 (6 bases each). Deletions cut 0 bases from V and 2 bases from J, with 10 bases between. Per the germline V gene, CDR1 is SGDLS and CDR2 is YYNGEE. This CDR3 spans 15 amino acids. CDR3 nucleotide sequence: TGTGCCAGCAGCGTAGCGGGGGCGTCCACAGATACGCAGTATTTT. This translates into CASSVAGASTDTQYF.

The chain employs TRBV5-1 and TRBJ2-1, with TRBD2 identical over 14 bases. V dropped 4 bases and J dropped 7; count of bases not matched to a gene: 4. Germline lookup yields CDR1 SGHRS and CDR2 YFSETQ. The CDR3 covers 15 residues. The CDR3 coding sequence is TGCGCCAGCAGCCCGGGGACTAGCGGGAGAAATGAGCAGTTCTTC. Its protein product is CASSPGTSGRNEQFF.

The V and J genes are TRBV6-5 and TRBJ2-7, with D possibly TRBD1 on 6 matching bases. CDR3 size: 12 residues. In germline, CDR1 is MNHEY, CDR2 SVGAGI. Trimming shortened V by 7 bases and J by 3 bases, and 10 bases separated the two germline ends. As DNA, the CDR3 is TGTGCCAGCATGGGCAGGGGCTACGAGCAGTACTTC. Translation: CASMGRGYEQYF.

The chain couples TRBV7-8 to TRBJ1-2; 7 bases map to TRBD1. The CDR3 covers 13 residues. Germline lookup yields CDR1 SGHVS and CDR2 FQNEAQ. With 5 bases clipped from V and 8 bases from J, the junction kept 8 bases outside the gene matches. DNA of the CDR3: TGTGCCAGCAGCCAAGGAGGGGGCGCGGGCTACACCTTC. Translated: CASSQGGGAGYTF.

This clone was found a few times. V and J are TRBV28 and TRBJ1-1; D might be TRBD1 (5 bases). Germline V CDR1 and CDR2: MDHEN, SYDVKM. The CDR3 length is 14 residues. Between the trimmed V and J ends, which lost 4 bases and 5 bases, there was a span of 14 bases. The CDR3 sequence is CASSSLRGITEAFF. The CDR3 bases are TGTGCCAGCAGTTCCCTCCGGGGGATTACTGAAGCTTTCTTT.

This clone was counted only a few times. The rearrangement uses TRBV7-2 and TRBJ1-5; TRBD1 agrees at 9 bases. The CDR3 sequence is 14 residues long. Losses at the gene ends were 5 bases for V and 9 bases for J; bases not matched to a gene: 8. Germline CDR1 SGHTA, CDR2 FQGNSA. CDR3 nucleotides: TGTGCCAGCAGCCCGGGACAGGGAGCGCGGCCCCAGCATTTT. Translation: CASSPGQGARPQHF.

This chain joins TRBV5-1 and TRBJ2-1; 10 bases line up with TRBD2. Germline V gene lookup returns CDR1 SGHRS and CDR2 YFSETQ. The CDR3 sequence is 14 residues long. V shed 9 bases, J shed 6 bases, and the junction held 9 bases outside the gene matches. DNA for the CDR3: TGCGCCACCTCAAGCGGGGGGGCCGCCAATGAGCAGTTCTTC. Its translation is CATSSGGAANEQFF.

The chain carries TRBV5-1 and TRBJ1-2; D remains unclear. The CDR3 sequence is 14 residues long. The V gene lost 2 bases and the J gene lost 5 bases, with 13 bases spanning the gap. Germline CDR1 is SGHRS and CDR2 is YFSETQ. The CDR3 DNA reads as TGCGCCAGCAGCTTTGAGGGCGCGAGTTATGGCTACACCTTC. Its translation: CASSFEGASYGYTF.

The J gene is TRBJ1-2, the V gene TRBV6-5, with D possibly matching TRBD1 (6 bases). Germline CDR1 is MNHEY and CDR2 is SVGAGI. This CDR3 spans 12 amino acids. With 4 bases removed from V and 6 bases from J, the gap between germline ends came to 9 bases. The CDR3 sequence: CASSSQGNGYTF. CDR3 bases: TGTGCCAGCAGTTCACAGGGAAATGGCTACACCTTC.

The rearrangement uses TRBV28 and TRBJ2-7; 9 bases map to TRBD1. V dropped 6 bases and J dropped 0; count of bases not matched to a gene: 9. This CDR3 contains 16 residues. Germline loops: CDR1 MDHEN, CDR2 SYDVKM. CDR3 sequence: CASRPLGTGSSYEQYF. The CDR3 region has the DNA TGTGCCAGCAGACCTCTAGGGACAGGGAGCTCCTACGAGCAGTACTTC. The full variable domain, in which reference TRBV28 and TRBJ2-7 provide the parts outside the CDR3, is DVKVTQSSRYLVKRTGEKVFLECVQDMDHENMFWYRQDPGLGLRLIYFSYDVKMKEKGDIPEGYSVSREKKERFSLILESASTNQTSMYLCASRPLGTGSSYEQYFGPGTRLTVT.

The V gene is TRBV6-5, the J gene TRBJ2-7; TRBD2 aligns across 7 bases. Germline loops: CDR1 MNHEY, CDR2 SVGAGI. Trimming took 0 bases from V and 7 from J; bases not matched to a gene: 3. The CDR3 length is 13 residues. The CDR3 coding sequence is TGTGCCAGCAGTTACTCGAACGGGAGGGAGCAGTACTTC. As protein: CASSYSNGREQYF.

The sample holds one count of this clone. V and J are TRBV21-1 and TRBJ2-1; whether TRBD2, the table's D call, matches the DNA was not checked. TRBV21-1 is a listed pseudogene. This CDR3 has 16 residues. The CDR3 DNA is TGTGCCAGCAGCCATTGGAGCTCTAGCGGATACAATGAGCAGTTCTTC. Amino acid sequence: CASSHWSSSGYNEQFF.

This chain links TRBV6-1 with TRBJ2-7; D is undetermined. There are 13 residues in the CDR3. V lost 5 bases to trimming and J lost 2 bases, with 10 bases between them. Germline V lookup: CDR1 MNHNS, CDR2 SASEGT. The CDR3 nucleotides are TGTGCCAGCAGTTCAGTGTCACCCTACGAGCAGTACTTC. Residues: CASSSVSPYEQYF.

In the case of this clone: Other DNA sequences in this specimen translate into the identical CDR3. The rearrangement uses TRBV9 and TRBJ1-1; perhaps TRBD1 as D (6 bases). Germline V lookup: CDR1 SGDLS, CDR2 YYNGEE. V lost 0 bases and J 3 bases, leaving 9 bases between the germline ends. The CDR3 has 14 residues. The CDR3 region has the DNA TGTGCCAGCAGCGTAGCAGGGGCTGACACTGAAGCTTTCTTT. Its protein is CASSVAGADTEAFF.

The chain recombines TRBV7-3 with TRBJ2-7; D gene unclear. Germline CDR1 is SGHTA and CDR2 is FQGTGA. The CDR3 has 13 residues. V gave up 2 bases and J gave up 3 bases, with 8 bases separating them. CDR3 in DNA: TGTGCCAGCAGCTTAGGGCAGTTCTACGAGCAGTACTTC. It encodes CASSLGQFYEQYF.

The rearrangement links TRBV9 to TRBJ1-1, with D unresolved. The CDR3 has 13 residues. Trimming left V 2 bases short and J 1 base short, with 6 bases between. Germline CDR1 SGDLS, CDR2 YYNGEE. The CDR3 is CASSVKANTEAFF. CDR3 in DNA: TGTGCCAGCAGCGTGAAGGCGAACACTGAAGCTTTCTTT. The variable domain in full, with the rest retrieved from reference TRBV9 and TRBJ1-1, is DSGVTQTPKHLITATGQRVTLRCSPRSGDLSVYWYQQSLDQGLQFLIQYYNGEERAKGNILERFSAQQFPDLHSELNLSSLELGDSALYFCASSVKANTEAFFGQGTRLTVV.

Worth noting for this clone: Other DNA sequences in the same sample also yield this CDR3. V is TRBV5-1 and J is TRBJ2-3; D tentatively reads TRBD1 or TRBD2 (5 bases each). CDR1 is SGHRS and CDR2 is YFSETQ in the germline V gene. The CDR3 runs to 13 residues. Trimming removed 1 base at V and 4 bases at J, with 7 bases between. The CDR3 nucleotides are TGCGCCAGCAGCTTGCAGGGAGCAGATACGCAGTATTTT. As protein: CASSLQGADTQYF.